The clone carrying this T cell receptor beta chain was seen a handful of times. Its specificity is not known. CDR1 and CDR2 (germline): LGHNA, YNFKEQ. There are 17 residues in the CDR3. The J segment lost 2 bases and the V segment lost 4 bases, leaving 11 bases of the junction unmatched. The PCR contained 60 Vbeta and 13 Jbeta primers. Clones were read by immunoSEQ multiplex PCR, and TCRdb kept only the in-frame ones, dropping some. The sample includes 140,000 to 150,000 clones, around a tenth of them seen just once. The sample originates from a study of cytomegalovirus exposure and HLA in healthy donors. The study, taken as a whole, reports: Using the classifier, cytomegalovirus status was reportedly diagnosed with high specificity and sensitivity. Presence/absence analyses assumed roughly uniform sequencing depth across donors, which may not hold.

The receptor was derived from a middle-aged man in good health and CMV-seronegative. The rearrangement uses TRBV4-2 and TRBJ1-3; TRBD1 agrees at 7 bases. The specimen sequenced was PBMCs. The CDR3 here is CASSLMIGDSAGNTIYF. In DNA, the CDR3 is TGTGCCAGCAGCCTTATGATAGGGGACAGCGCTGGAAACACCATATATTTT.